Sequencing of this T cell receptor (beta chain) was carried out in a study of technical replicates of blood from a handful of donors (dated by TCRdb to 2015 to 2018). Trimming costs V 0 bases and J 2 bases, and their ends lie 9 bases apart. From the cysteine up to the phenylalanine, the CDR3 has a length of 14 residues. The entry retains the CDR3 DNA only, 42 bases that are in frame from base 1. CDR1 SGHRS and CDR2 YFSETQ were looked up in the germline V gene. Worth noting for this clone: Its antigen remains undetermined. Base qualities are not at hand, and no much larger clone is one base apart.

Libraries were made using the immunoSEQ multiplex PCR assay. Drawn from immuneACCESS, this table holds only the in-frame rearrangements with V and J called that TCRdb kept. Clones are partly lost; checked studies trace under half to an unresolved V gene and leave the rest unexplained. The sample has tens of thousands of clones on record, 89% of them singletons. Together, the top ten hold 0.41% of the sample. The rearrangement combines TRBV5-1 with TRBJ2-7, with a weak D call of TRBD2 (6 bases match). The source is a human donor in good health. The sample taken for sequencing was T cells isolated from PBMCs. The CDR3 is CASSLGIAAYEQYF. The DNA is TGCGCCAGCAGCTTGGGTATAGCGGCCTACGAGCAGTACTTC.